This T cell receptor (beta chain) appears in the sequencing data of a study of Tregs in tolerant kidney transplant recipients. This clone has only one observation. Its antigen is not known. General observations from the study: Findings come from small patient numbers and require larger validation.

Sequencing was performed with immunoSEQ multiplex PCR; in TCRdb, only in-frame clones are kept and a portion is missing. The sample includes tens of thousands of clones, roughly four fifths of them seen just once. The CDR3 sequence is 20 residues long. The V gene is TRBV21-1, the J gene TRBJ1-3; the table's D call TRBD1 went unverified against the DNA. TRBV21-1 is an annotated pseudogene. Input material: Tregs from blood cultured with allogeneic cells. The receptor was isolated from a human donor in good health. CDR3 coding DNA: TGTGCCAGCAGCAAAGCGCAGGGCGCACTTACAACTCACTCTGGAAACACCATATATTTT. Its protein is CASSKAQGALTTHSGNTIYF.